The 32 T cell receptor beta chains listed next were all sequenced from one sample in a study of human T cells and chemical hapten exposure. TCRdb processed the RACE reads anew with MiXCR; each CDR3 protein has one entry. The sample records fewer than 130,000 distinct CDR3 sequences, 11% being singletons. The sample's time point: patch test 1, 2 weeks after DPC sensitization. Treatment in this sample: therapeutic diphenylcyclopropenone sensitization with weekly scalp DPC. The specimen comprised whole blood, sampled in connection with sensitization to the hapten diphenylcyclopropenone (DPC). Every receptor here comes from a middle-aged woman with alopecia areata. Some clones in this sample may be carry-over from other donors' samples.

This clonotype was observed a handful of times. This chain links TRBV18 with TRBJ2-6; D remains ambiguous. There are 16 residues in the CDR3. Trimming pared 1 base from V and 2 bases from J, leaving 9 bases between. Germline V gene sequence: CDR1 KGHSH, CDR2 LQKENI. The CDR3 DNA is TGTGCCAGCTCACCACGGGCAGTAGCTGGGGCCAACGTCCTGACTTTC. Translation: CASSPRAVAGANVLTF.

This clonotype was seen at least ten times. The chain recombines TRBV19 with TRBJ2-6, with TRBD1 matching over 10 bases. Germline values: CDR1 LNHDA, CDR2 SQIVND (reference sequence). Germline trimming cut 5 bases from V and 1 base from J; bases unmatched to any gene: 5. The CDR3 consists of 17 residues. In DNA form, the CDR3 reads TGTGCCAGTAGTTCCGGGACAGGGGTTTCTGGGGCCAACGTCCTGACTTTC. This codes for CASSSGTGVSGANVLTF.

This clonotype appeared many times. The V call is TRBV5-1, the J call TRBJ1-2; 7 bases agree with TRBD1. The V and J ends lost 3 bases and 2 bases, in that order; junction bases with no gene match: 1. Germline CDR1 is SGHRS and CDR2 is YFSETQ. CDR3 length equals 13 residues. CDR3 coding DNA: TGCGCCAGCAGCTGGGGACAGAACTATGGCTACACCTTC. Protein sequence: CASSWGQNYGYTF. Variable domain in full (rest from reference TRBV5-1 and TRBJ1-2): KAGVTQTPRYLIKTRGQQVTLSCSPISGHRSVSWYQQTPGQGLQFLFEYFSETQRNKGNFPGRFSGRQFSNSRSEMNVSTLELGDSALYLCASSWGQNYGYTFGSGTRLTVV.

This clonotype has a handful of counts. This rearrangement joins TRBV21-1 to TRBJ2-2; the D call TRBD1 from the table was never checked on the DNA. TRBV21-1 is annotated as a pseudogene. There are 18 residues in the CDR3. Written as DNA, the CDR3 is TGTGCCAGCAGCAAACGAGCGCCAGGGGGAGTAGGCACCGGGGAGCTGTTTTTT. Translated, it gives CASSKRAPGGVGTGELFF.

In this sample, this clonotype turned up many times. For the CDR3, the DNA is TGCGCCAGCAGCCAAGACGGACAGGGGGCCGTCAATGAGCAGTTCTTC. Amino acids: CASSQDGQGAVNEQFF. The rearrangement uses TRBV4-3 and TRBJ2-1; 11 nucleotides match TRBD1. The V and J ends lost 0 bases and 6 bases, in that order; junction bases with no gene match: 4. The CDR3 contains 16 residues. Germline assignment: CDR1 LGHNA and CDR2 YSLEER.

In its sample, this clonotype was seen many times. This rearrangement joins TRBV7-9 to TRBJ2-2, with D uncertain. Germline V gene lookup returns CDR1 SEHNR and CDR2 FQNEAQ (reference sequence). The CDR3 runs to 14 residues. Between the trimmed V and J ends, which lost 2 bases and 6 bases, there was a span of 10 bases. As DNA, the CDR3 is TGTGCCAGCAGCTTAAGGCTTGCGGCCGGGGAGCTGTTTTTT. Amino acids: CASSLRLAAGELFF.

This clonotype was observed many times. This chain connects TRBV19 to TRBJ1-1, with 10 bases that match TRBD1. V shed 6 bases, J shed 4 bases, and the junction held 17 bases outside the gene matches. The CDR3 covers 18 residues. Germline CDR1 is LNHDA and CDR2 is SQIVND (reference sequence). DNA for the CDR3: TGTGCCAGTAGATGGTCATCGTGGCAGGGACAGGGGACCACTGAAGCTTTCTTT. Its protein is CASRWSSWQGQGTTEAFF.

This clonotype was observed at least ten times. DNA of the CDR3: TGTGCCAGCAGTTTTACCAGAAACAATCAGCCCCAGCATTTT. It encodes CASSFTRNNQPQHF. V and J are TRBV27 and TRBJ1-5; no clear D gene. This CDR3 spans 14 amino acids. Germline CDR1 MNHEY, CDR2 SMNVEV (reference sequence). V was trimmed by 3 bases and J by 3 bases, leaving 9 bases between them.

The chain uses TRBV3-1 and TRBJ2-1; 9 positions match TRBD1. This CDR3 is built from 17 residues. Germline lookup yields CDR1 LGHDT and CDR2 YNNKEL (reference sequence). V lost 8 bases, J lost 0 bases, and 11 bases stayed unmatched. CDR3 DNA sequence: TGTGCCAGCGGGGACAGGGCTATCCCGAGCTCCTACAATGAGCAGTTCTTC. Its protein product is CASGDRAIPSSYNEQFF.

This clonotype was observed many times. CDR3 sequence (DNA): TGTGCCAGCAGCTTACTAGCGGGTTCCCTGAGGGAGCAGTACTTC. This translates into CASSLLAGSLREQYF. The V call is TRBV7-8, the J call TRBJ2-7; the match to TRBD2 covers 8 bases. This CDR3 has 15 residues. With V trimmed by 2 bases and J by 7 bases, 10 bases remained unmatched. Germline V gene sequence: CDR1 SGHVS, CDR2 FQNEAQ.

This chain connects TRBV2 to TRBJ2-3; no firm D call. Trimming took 5 bases from V and 6 from J, leaving 12 bases between them. The CDR3 extends over 13 amino acids. Germline CDR1 and CDR2: SNHLY and FYNNEI. CDR3 nucleotide sequence: TGTGCCAGCAGTAACAGAGGATTGGATACGCAGTATTTT. It translates to CASSNRGLDTQYF.

This clonotype was detected ten times or more. This rearrangement joins TRBV6-5 to TRBJ1-2; the D gene is possibly TRBD1 (5 bases). This CDR3 contains 13 residues. Germline V gene sequence: CDR1 MNHEY, CDR2 SVGAGI. Trimming stripped 5 bases from V and 5 bases from J, with 12 bases between. The CDR3 loop reads CASSLRDRYGYTF. The CDR3 bases are TGTGCCAGCAGTCTACGAGACAGATATGGCTACACCTTC.

This clonotype was seen many times. The CDR3 DNA reads as TGTGCCTGGAACAGGGGGAACACCGGGGAGCTGTTTTTT. Amino acids: CAWNRGNTGELFF. This chain uses TRBV30 with TRBJ2-2, with TRBD1 identical over 7 bases. With V trimmed by 4 bases and J by 1 base, 0 bases remained unmatched. The CDR3 is made up of 13 amino acids. CDR1 and CDR2 from the germline V gene are GTSNPN and SVGIG (reference sequence).

The chain uses TRBV3-1 and TRBJ2-1; 7 bases agree with TRBD2. Germline CDR1 reads LGHDT; CDR2 reads YNNKEL (reference sequence). The CDR3 totals 16 residues. Germline trimming cut 4 bases from V and 3 bases from J; bases unmatched to any gene: 9. This CDR3 is CASSPWAGVDYNEQFF. As DNA, the CDR3 is TGTGCCAGCAGCCCCTGGGCGGGAGTGGACTACAATGAGCAGTTCTTC.

The rearrangement links TRBV19 to TRBJ2-7; TRBD1 matches 7 bases. V lost 4 bases to trimming and J lost 0 bases; unmatched junction nucleotides: 6. The CDR3 spans 15 residues. The germline CDR1 and CDR2 sequences are LNHDA and SQIVND (reference sequence). CDR3 sequence (DNA): TGTGCCAGTAGTAAAGGGGGACAGCCCTCCTACGAGCAGTACTTC. It encodes CASSKGGQPSYEQYF.

The chain links TRBV6-6 to TRBJ2-7; no firm D call. Germline V lookup: CDR1 MNHNY, CDR2 SVGAGI (reference sequence). Trimming cost V 6 bases and J 5 bases, with 11 bases left between them. CDR3 length: 12 residues. The CDR3 is CASRKKSDEQYF. The CDR3, as DNA: TGTGCCAGCAGGAAGAAAAGCGACGAGCAGTACTTC.

This clonotype has a handful of counts. The gene calls are TRBV20-1 and TRBJ1-1; D call uncertain. The CDR3 runs 13 residues. V lost 2 bases and J lost 0, with 7 bases in between. Germline values: CDR1 DFQATT, CDR2 SNEGSKA (reference sequence). The chain's CDR3 is CSARYQMNTEAFF. The CDR3 DNA reads TGCAGTGCTAGATACCAAATGAACACTGAAGCTTTCTTT.

This clonotype showed up many times. The rearrangement joins TRBV29-1 to TRBJ2-5; 8 bases fit TRBD1. Germline assignment: CDR1 SQVTM and CDR2 ANQGSEA. This CDR3 is built from 12 residues. Losses at the gene ends were 8 bases for V and 3 bases for J; bases not matched to a gene: 5. Written as DNA, the CDR3 is TGCAGCACCCGACAGGGGAAAGAGACCCAGTACTTC. Its translation: CSTRQGKETQYF.

This clonotype was recorded once. A clone one base away is much larger, so this may be a read error. The chain links TRBV29-1 to TRBJ2-2; TRBD1 matches 8 bases. CDR1 is SQVTM, CDR2 ANQGSEA, per germline. V gave up 7 bases and J gave up 4 bases; unmatched junction bases: 11. This CDR3 contains 15 residues. The CDR3 spells CSAWRDRGATGELFF. Written as DNA, the CDR3 is TGCAGCGCCTGGAGAGACAGGGGTGCCACCGGGGAGCTGTTTTTT.

This clonotype was found a few times. V is TRBV25-1 and J is TRBJ1-5; no clear D gene. The V end lost 1 base, the J end lost 3 bases, and 10 bases lay between the germline ends. CDR1 and CDR2 from the germline V gene are MGHDK and SYGVNS. The CDR3 runs to 15 residues. CDR3 DNA sequence: TGTGCCAGCAGTGAATCCACCGGGCCCAATCAGCCCCAGCATTTT. It encodes CASSESTGPNQPQHF.

At least ten counts were recorded for this clonotype. This chain links TRBV11-2 with TRBJ2-7, with 7 bases lining up with TRBD2. After removal of 0 bases from V and 5 bases from J, the junction contained 10 bases not matched to a gene. The CDR3 covers 16 residues. CDR1 and CDR2 (germline): SGHAT, FQNNGV. CDR3 residues: CASSLDPSGLADEQYF. The CDR3 DNA is TGTGCCAGCAGCTTAGATCCCAGCGGCCTAGCGGACGAGCAGTACTTC.

This clonotype was detected only a few times. The chain combines TRBV19 with TRBJ2-1; perhaps D is TRBD1 or TRBD2 (5 bases each). This CDR3 is built from 14 residues. Germline V gene sequence: CDR1 LNHDA, CDR2 SQIVND (reference sequence). V was trimmed by 5 bases and J by 10 bases, leaving 18 bases between them. The CDR3 loop is CASSLSGPKGEQFF. The CDR3 DNA reads TGTGCCAGTAGTCTATCGGGACCCAAGGGGGAGCAGTTCTTC.

This clonotype was counted a few times. The gene calls are TRBV7-9 and TRBJ2-7, with 10 bases aligning to TRBD1. Germline V lookup: CDR1 SEHNR, CDR2 FQNEAQ (reference sequence). This CDR3 region has 16 residues. The V segment lost 6 bases and the J segment 5 bases; nucleotides outside the gene matches: 13. The CDR3 loop reads CASSRVGQGVFDEQYF. The CDR3 DNA is TGTGCCAGCAGTAGGGTTGGACAGGGGGTGTTCGACGAGCAGTACTTC.

This clonotype was detected ten times or more. This chain connects TRBV2 to TRBJ1-1, with TRBD1 matching 8 bases. Trimming took 6 bases from V and 2 from J; bases not matched to a gene: 5. Germline V gene data show CDR1 as SNHLY and CDR2 as FYNNEI. CDR3 size: 14 residues. The DNA for the CDR3 is TGTGCCAGCAGGGGGGGACAGGTAAACACTGAAGCTTTCTTT. It encodes CASRGGQVNTEAFF.

This clonotype was counted a few times. The chain links TRBV11-2 to TRBJ1-1, with D perhaps matching TRBD1 (6 bases). V lost 5 bases and J 6 bases, leaving 19 bases between the germline ends. CDR1 and CDR2 (germline): SGHAT, FQNNGV. CDR3 size: 15 residues. The CDR3 DNA follows: TGTGCCAGCAGCCCGTATACAGGGAGGGGCCCTGAAGCTTTCTTT. This translates into CASSPYTGRGPEAFF.

This clonotype was detected ten times or more. The chain joins TRBV4-3 to TRBJ1-5; the match to TRBD1 covers 9 bases. The CDR3 is 16 amino acids. Looked up from germline, CDR1 is LGHNA and CDR2 is YSLEER. V lost 1 base and J lost 8; bases outside the gene matches: 9. CDR3 protein: CASSQGVQGAGEPQHF. CDR3 sequence (DNA): TGCGCCAGCAGCCAAGGAGTACAGGGGGCAGGTGAGCCCCAGCATTTT.

The V call is TRBV12-3 or TRBV12-4, the J call TRBJ2-3, with D possibly TRBD1 on 5 matching bases. Trimming shortened V by 3 bases and J by 0 bases, and 16 bases separated the two germline ends. The CDR3 contains 17 residues. This chain's CDR3 is CASSFAPAGFSTDTQYF. The CDR3 DNA sequence: TGTGCCAGCAGTTTCGCCCCGGCAGGGTTCAGCACAGATACGCAGTATTTT.

This sequence joins TRBV9 and TRBJ2-3; 8 nucleotides match TRBD2. Germline V gives CDR1 SGDLS, CDR2 YYNGEE. The CDR3 has 17 residues. With 3 bases clipped from V and 8 bases from J, the junction kept 17 bases outside the gene matches. The chain's CDR3 is CASSAPITGGPGGTQYF. In DNA, the CDR3 is TGTGCCAGCAGCGCCCCAATCACGGGGGGGCCCGGTGGTACGCAGTATTTT.

The rearrangement links TRBV11-1 to TRBJ1-2; 10 positions agree with TRBD1. The J segment lost 4 bases and the V segment lost 2 bases, leaving 7 bases of the junction unmatched. Germline V CDR1 and CDR2: SGHAT, FQDESV (reference sequence). The CDR3 loop spans 16 amino acids. DNA of the CDR3: TGTGCCAGCAGCTTAAACCCCCGGGACAGGGGCTATGGCTACACCTTC. Protein product: CASSLNPRDRGYGYTF.

This clonotype has a count of ten or more. The chain employs TRBV4-1 and TRBJ1-5; TRBD1 might be the D (5 bases). Germline CDR1 and CDR2: MGHRA and YSYEKL. Deletions cut 0 bases from V and 0 bases from J, with 12 bases between. The CDR3 runs 17 residues. CDR3 coding DNA: TGCGCCAGCAGCCAAGATCAGGGACTTAATAGCAATCAGCCCCAGCATTTT. Translating gives CASSQDQGLNSNQPQHF.

This clonotype has at least ten counts. V gene TRBV7-2 combines with J gene TRBJ2-5, with D perhaps given as TRBD1 or TRBD2 (6 bases each). Trimming removed 0 bases from V and 5 bases from J, with 10 bases in between. The CDR3 covers 14 residues. CDR1 and CDR2 from the germline V gene are SGHTA and FQGNSA. The CDR3 sequence is CASSLAGGRETQYF. In DNA form, the CDR3 reads TGTGCCAGCAGCTTAGCGGGGGGCCGGGAGACCCAGTACTTC.

This clonotype was recorded at least ten times. The V gene is TRBV20-1, the J gene TRBJ1-1, with a weak D call TRBD1 (5 bases). The V end lost 7 bases, the J end lost 5 bases, and 14 bases lay between the germline ends. Germline V gene lookup returns CDR1 DFQATT and CDR2 SNEGSKA (reference sequence). The CDR3 is made up of 12 amino acids. In DNA, the CDR3 is TGCAGTGGGGGCATGGGGGAAACTGAAGCTTTCTTT. It codes for CSGGMGETEAFF.